This T cell receptor (beta chain) was retrieved from a study of T cell changes during pregnancy in multiple sclerosis. This clone occurred once. CDR1 SGHTA and CDR2 FQGNSA come from the germline V gene. Between the trimmed V and J ends, which lost 1 base and 2 bases, there was a span of 13 bases. The CDR3 consists of 16 residues. Assay used: immunoSEQ multiplex PCR; TCRdb lists only in-frame clones, some missing. The sample consists of about 87,000 clones, 85% to 95% of them appearing once. This receptor was obtained from a female donor in good health, enrolled as a control in a pregnancy study. The chain carries TRBV7-2 and TRBJ2-3; tentatively, D is TRBD1 (6 bases). This specimen was peripheral blood, taken in the third trimester of pregnancy. Here the CDR3 reads CASSLGGQGYTDTQYF. As DNA, the CDR3 is TGTGCCAGCAGCTTAGGGGGCCAGGGGTACACAGATACGCAGTATTTT.